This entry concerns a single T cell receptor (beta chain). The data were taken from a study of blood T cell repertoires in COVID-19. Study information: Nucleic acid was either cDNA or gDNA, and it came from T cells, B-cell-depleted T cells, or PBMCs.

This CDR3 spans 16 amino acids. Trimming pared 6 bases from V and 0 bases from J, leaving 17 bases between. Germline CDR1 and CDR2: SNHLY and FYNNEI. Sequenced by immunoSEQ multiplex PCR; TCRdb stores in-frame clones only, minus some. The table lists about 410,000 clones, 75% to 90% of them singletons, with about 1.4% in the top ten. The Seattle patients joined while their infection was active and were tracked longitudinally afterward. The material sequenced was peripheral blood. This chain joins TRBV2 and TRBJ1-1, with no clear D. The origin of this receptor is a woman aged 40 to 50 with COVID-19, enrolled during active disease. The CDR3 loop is CASSPDIIQLNTEAFF. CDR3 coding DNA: TGTGCCAGCAGCCCCGATATCATACAATTGAACACTGAAGCTTTCTTT.